This TCR beta chain was retrieved from a study of cytomegalovirus exposure and HLA in healthy donors. Notes on the study in general: A later analysis revealed that TCR association rates differed between HLA loci, peaking at DRB1 and bottoming out at HLA-C.

This CDR3 comprises 16 residues. CDR1 is MDHEN, CDR2 SYDVKM, per germline. V lost 7 bases and J lost 2, with 18 bases in between. PCR employed 60 Vbeta and 13 Jbeta primers. Here immunoSEQ multiplex PCR was the method, and the copy in TCRdb shows in-frame clones only, minus some. The sample yields 150,000 to 180,000 clones, roughly 74% seen once. With respect to this clone: The antigen remains undetermined.

The source of this sequence is a man between 18 and 29 years old in good health and CMV-seronegative. The chain recombines TRBV28 with TRBJ1-5; possibly TRBD1 for D (5 bases). Material: PBMCs. CDR3 sequence: CASTAGGDQGNQPQHF. CDR3 bases: TGTGCCAGCACCGCGGGGGGGGATCAAGGCAATCAGCCCCAGCATTTT.